Each of the 16 T cell receptor beta chains below was sequenced from the same sample in a study of regulatory T cells in long-lasting Graves disease (dated by TCRdb to the early 2020s). Per the publication, the time point label means: persistent/refractory GD, antithyroid drugs over 5 years with positive TRAb. RNA was extracted from PBMCs in TRIzol for both TCR sequencing and RNA sequencing. Library creation used multiplex PCR. The sequencing machine was an Illumina HiSeq 4000. TCR beta libraries were built with iRepertoire HTBI primers and Arm-PCR amplification of CDR3 regions. The public reads were reanalyzed by TCRdb: fastp trimming at Q25, MiXCR alignment, in-frame beta chains only. When rows share a CDR3 protein, they turn into one entry using the most common DNA and genes. The sample yields some 450,000 distinct CDR3 sequences; less than 25% were counted once. The ten largest make up about a quarter of the sample.

Here the sequenced sample was peripheral blood mononuclear cells (PBMCs), taken when the disease was refractory, from a patient treated with antithyroid drugs. Source of these receptors: a female donor with Graves disease.

The CDR3 sequence: CATRTSNEFGELFF. The CDR3 bases are TGTGCCACGAGGACTAGCAATGAGTTCGGGGAGCTGTTTTTT. The V call is TRBV10-3, the J call TRBJ2-2; TRBD2 agrees at 8 bases. V shed 10 bases and J 7 bases; nucleotides not matched to a gene: 11. The germline V gene encodes CDR1 ENHRY and CDR2 SYGVKD. The CDR3 runs to 14 residues.

This CDR3 reads CASSQVAEQGAWEQYF. The CDR3, as DNA: TGTGCCAGCAGCCAAGTGGCAGAACAGGGGGCCTGGGAGCAGTACTTC. This rearrangement joins TRBV3-2 to TRBJ2-7; the D call in the table, TRBD1, was not verified against the DNA. TRBV3-2 is recorded as a pseudogene. The CDR3 contains 16 residues.

This clonotype was counted a few times. The V call is TRBV3-1, the J call TRBJ2-4; the D is unclear. The germline CDR1 and CDR2 sequences are LGHDT and YNNKEL (reference sequence). This CDR3 has 16 residues. V was clipped by 0 bases and J by 8 bases, with 17 bases between them. This CDR3 is CASSQEASGPLHIQYF. CDR3 sequence (DNA): TGTGCCAGCAGCCAAGAGGCGTCAGGACCTCTACACATTCAGTACTTC.

The table lists this clonotype with a few counts. The chain combines TRBV5-1 with TRBJ1-1; D gene uncertain. Trimming left V 0 bases short and J 5 bases short, with 17 bases between. There are 16 residues in the CDR3. Germline V gene sequence: CDR1 SGHRS, CDR2 YFSETQ. CDR3 residues: CASSLVLGGLRTEAFF. The CDR3 DNA follows: TGCGCCAGCAGCTTGGTGTTGGGCGGGCTGCGTACTGAAGCTTTCTTT.

This clonotype was seen a few times. CDR3 sequence reads: CASKTRWTDNSPLHF. CDR3 coding DNA: TGTGCCAGCAAAACCCGGTGGACAGATAATTCACCCCTCCACTTT. The chain couples TRBV2 to TRBJ1-6; D possibly corresponds to TRBD1 (6 bases). In germline, CDR1 is SNHLY, CDR2 FYNNEI. This CDR3 comprises 15 residues. V lost 7 bases to trimming and J lost 5 bases, with 15 bases between them.

Turning to this clonotype: A much larger clone is a single base away; this may be a read error. This chain joins TRBV28 and TRBJ2-5; D is possibly TRBD2 (6 bases). The CDR3 extends over 14 amino acids. V was cut by 2 bases and J by 5 bases, with 12 bases left in between. CDR1 MDHEN and CDR2 SYDVKM come from the germline V gene. The CDR3 here is CASSLIEGTETQYF. The DNA of the CDR3 is TGTGCCAGCAGTTTAATTGAGGGGACTGAGACCCAGTACTTC.

This clonotype showed up just a few times. Here the CDR3 DNA reads TGTGCCAGTAGTCAGCGGACATCAACCACCTCTGAAGCTTTCTTT. Translating it yields CASSQRTSTTSEAFF. This chain connects TRBV19 to TRBJ1-1; D might be TRBD1 (5 bases). Germline V gene data show CDR1 as LNHDA and CDR2 as SQIVND (reference sequence). Trimming shortened V by 5 bases and J by 6 bases, and 19 bases separated the two germline ends. The CDR3 has 15 residues.

The V call is TRBV25-1, the J call TRBJ1-1; 8 positions agree with TRBD1. The V segment lost 4 bases and the J segment 1 base; nucleotides outside the gene matches: 8. The CDR3 runs 16 residues. Per the germline V gene, CDR1 is MGHDK and CDR2 is SYGVNS. Here the CDR3 DNA reads TGTGCCAGCAGTGGGGTACCCGGGACAGGGAACACTGAAGCTTTCTTT. Its translation is CASSGVPGTGNTEAFF.

This clonotype was seen at least ten times. The chain carries TRBV20-1 and TRBJ2-2; 9 nucleotides match TRBD2. The germline gives CDR1 DFQATT, CDR2 SNEGSKA (reference sequence). Losses at the gene ends were 5 bases for V and 4 bases for J; bases not matched to a gene: 5. CDR3 size: 14 residues. In DNA form, the CDR3 reads TGCAGTGCTGGTAGCGGGAGTGGCACCGGGGAGCTGTTTTTT. Its protein product is CSAGSGSGTGELFF.

This clonotype was counted at least ten times. V usage is TRBV3-1 and J usage is TRBJ2-5; a weak D match, TRBD2 (6 bases). V lost 0 bases, J lost 6 bases, and 17 bases lay in between. The germline CDR1 and CDR2 sequences are LGHDT and YNNKEL (reference sequence). CDR3 length: 16 amino acids. Here the CDR3 reads CASSQESFGSLQTQYF. CDR3 nucleotide sequence: TGTGCCAGCAGCCAAGAGTCCTTCGGGAGTCTTCAGACCCAGTACTTC.

This clonotype came up a few times. The V and J genes are TRBV7-7 and TRBJ1-3; no clear D gene. V lost 5 bases and J lost 4, with 9 bases in between. The germline gives CDR1 SSHAT, CDR2 FNYEAQ (reference sequence). There are 13 residues in the CDR3. The CDR3 loop is CASSPLEGNTIYF. The CDR3 bases are TGTGCCAGCAGCCCGCTCGAAGGAAACACCATATATTTT.

This clonotype occurred once. This may come from a read error, since a much larger clone is one base off. The chain couples TRBV27 to TRBJ2-2, with D unresolved. The CDR3 has 13 residues. Germline V gives CDR1 MNHEY, CDR2 SMNVEV (reference sequence). Here the CDR3 reads CASSSMNAGELFF. DNA of the CDR3: TGTGCCAGCAGTTCCATGAACGCCGGGGAGCTGTTTTTT.

Only a few counts were recorded for this clonotype. The CDR3 coding sequence is TGTGCCAGCAAGGAGGGACTTCACTCCTACGAGCAGTACTTC. Translating it yields CASKEGLHSYEQYF. The chain employs TRBV27 and TRBJ2-7, with D possibly TRBD2 on 6 matching bases. V lost 7 bases, J lost 0 bases, and 13 bases lay in between. Germline V gives CDR1 MNHEY, CDR2 SMNVEV (reference sequence). This CDR3 comprises 14 residues.

The CDR3 nucleotides read TGTGCCAGCAGCACGATGACTAGCGGGAGTGGACACGAGCAGTACTTC. It encodes CASSTMTSGSGHEQYF. The chain links TRBV7-9 to TRBJ2-7; 12 positions agree with TRBD2. V was pared by 5 bases and J by 5 bases, with 10 bases of the junction left unmatched. Germline V gives CDR1 SEHNR, CDR2 FQNEAQ (reference sequence). This CDR3 is built from 16 residues.

This clonotype has a handful of counts. This sequence joins TRBV12-3 or TRBV12-4 and TRBJ2-1; 9 bases are shared with TRBD2. The V gene end was trimmed by 5 bases and the J gene end by 4 bases; junction bases not matched to a gene: 6. This CDR3 region has 15 residues. CDR3 in amino acids: CASSPTSGRYNEQFF. CDR3 sequence (DNA): TGTGCCAGCAGTCCCACTAGCGGGCGATACAATGAGCAGTTCTTC.

The chain recombines TRBV20-1 with TRBJ1-5, with a weak D call TRBD1 (5 bases). The CDR3 runs 14 residues. Germline V gives CDR1 DFQATT, CDR2 SNEGSKA (reference sequence). This CDR3 is CSAQGTILNQPQHF. CDR3 DNA sequence: TGCAGCGCCCAAGGGACGATACTCAATCAGCCCCAGCATTTT.